The 20 T cell receptor beta chains reported below all come from one sample, sequenced in a study of cytomegalovirus exposure and HLA in healthy donors. Clones were read by immunoSEQ multiplex PCR, and TCRdb kept only the in-frame ones, dropping some. The table includes more than 95,000 clones, around 86% detected once. The sequenced material came from PBMCs. Receptor source: a woman aged 18-30 years in good health and CMV-seropositive.

The rearrangement joins TRBV5-4 to TRBJ2-5; 7 bases agree with TRBD2. This CDR3 comprises 14 residues. CDR1 and CDR2 (germline): SGHNT, YYREEE (reference sequence). The V gene end was trimmed by 2 bases and the J gene end by 5 bases; junction bases not matched to a gene: 6. The CDR3 coding sequence is TGTGCCAGCAGCTTTGGGAGCGGGATGGAGACCCAGTACTTC. This translates into CASSFGSGMETQYF.

J is TRBJ1-2 and V is TRBV11-3; 7 nucleotides match TRBD1. This CDR3 is built from 16 residues. The junction had 10 bases not matched to a gene; V was cut back by 1 base and J by 5 bases. Germline CDR1 reads SGHNT; CDR2 reads YENEEA. This chain's CDR3 is CASSLAQDREEYGYTF. The CDR3, as DNA: TGTGCCAGCAGCTTAGCTCAAGACAGGGAGGAATATGGCTACACCTTC.

The chain is built from TRBV7-8 and TRBJ2-1; 9 bases line up with TRBD2. Germline CDR1 is SGHVS and CDR2 is FQNEAQ. J was trimmed by 9 bases and V by 3 bases; bases with no gene match: 9. The CDR3 length is 15 residues. CDR3 sequence reads: CASSFWASGVGEQFF. CDR3 DNA sequence: TGTGCCAGCAGCTTTTGGGCTAGCGGGGTCGGTGAGCAGTTCTTC.

The chain employs TRBV11-2 and TRBJ2-3; a weak D match, TRBD1 (5 bases). The length of the CDR3 is 15 residues. Germline loops: CDR1 SGHAT, CDR2 FQNNGV. Between the trimmed V and J ends, which lost 5 bases and 1 base, there was a span of 13 bases. CDR3 sequence: CASSRQTPGTDTQYF. CDR3 in DNA: TGTGCCAGCAGCCGACAGACCCCGGGCACAGATACGCAGTATTTT.

This clone has a count of ten or more. The chain joins TRBV6-6 to TRBJ1-2; no reliable D call. Germline loops: CDR1 MNHNY, CDR2 SVGAGI (reference sequence). CDR3 length: 11 residues. V was shortened by 2 bases and J by 14 bases, with 12 bases between the two germline ends. The CDR3 is CASSYPEGETF. The CDR3 DNA reads as TGTGCCAGCAGTTACCCGGAGGGAGAGACCTTC.

The rearrangement links TRBV28 to TRBJ1-3; possible D gene TRBD1, 5 bases. Per the germline V gene, CDR1 is MDHEN and CDR2 is SYDVKM. V was shortened by 7 bases and J by 4 bases, with 23 bases between the two germline ends. The CDR3 totals 17 residues. The CDR3 here is CASTTTLGGETGNTIYF. CDR3 DNA: TGTGCCAGCACGACCACCCTCGGGGGTGAAACCGGAAACACCATATATTTT.

The V gene is TRBV10-1, the J gene TRBJ2-7, with a weak D call TRBD2 (7 bases). Germline V gene lookup returns CDR1 WNHNN and CDR2 SYGVQD (reference sequence). The CDR3 runs 17 residues. Between the trimmed V and J ends, which lost 11 bases and 6 bases, there was a span of 32 bases. The CDR3 loop is CARGRGGPSLETSEQYF. The CDR3 coding sequence is TGCGCCCGCGGGCGCGGGGGCCCTAGCTTGGAGACCTCCGAGCAGTACTTC.

The chain employs TRBV19 and TRBJ2-7; possible D gene TRBD1, 7 bases. There are 15 residues in the CDR3. The germline gives CDR1 LNHDA, CDR2 SQIVND (reference sequence). V was clipped by 2 bases and J by 3 bases, with 14 bases between them. CDR3 sequence (DNA): TGTGCCAGTAGTATAATTGCAGGGGGACTCTACGAGCAGTACTTC. Its translation: CASSIIAGGLYEQYF.

V is TRBV29-1 and J is TRBJ1-2, with D unresolved. This CDR3 is built from 14 residues. Between the trimmed V and J ends, which lost 6 bases and 8 bases, there was a span of 22 bases. Germline V CDR1 and CDR2: SQVTM, ANQGSEA. The CDR3 protein is CSVSEGYWGEGYTF. In DNA, the CDR3 is TGCAGCGTCTCTGAGGGTTATTGGGGTGAGGGCTACACCTTC.

The gene calls are TRBV4-2 and TRBJ2-5; D perhaps matches TRBD1 (6 bases). Germline V gene lookup returns CDR1 LGHNA and CDR2 YNFKEQ. The CDR3 runs to 17 residues. V was pared by 1 base and J by 4 bases, with 19 bases between. In DNA form, the CDR3 reads TGTGCCAGCAGCCAAGTAGTCGGGACATTCGACTCAGAGACCCAGTACTTC. Amino acids: CASSQVVGTFDSETQYF.

This clone was counted a single time. The chain couples TRBV11-2 to TRBJ2-3; maybe TRBD2 (6 bases). V was trimmed by 6 bases and J by 4 bases, leaving 11 bases between them. Germline V gene data show CDR1 as SGHAT and CDR2 as FQNNGV. This CDR3 is 13 amino acids long. As DNA, the CDR3 is TGTGCCAGCAGTCCGCGGGGTCCAGATACGCAGTATTTT. Its protein is CASSPRGPDTQYF.

The gene calls are TRBV27 and TRBJ1-1; TRBD1 matches 7 bases. Trimming at V came to 5 bases and at J to 7 bases, leaving 13 bases not matched to a gene. Germline V gives CDR1 MNHEY, CDR2 SMNVEV (reference sequence). The CDR3 covers 15 residues. CDR3 loop: CASSPRQGTVGEAFF. The CDR3 DNA is TGTGCCAGCAGTCCTCGACAGGGTACGGTCGGTGAAGCTTTCTTT.

V is TRBV4-1 and J is TRBJ1-1; 7 bases align to TRBD1. Germline V gene sequence: CDR1 MGHRA, CDR2 YSYEKL. This CDR3 has 17 residues. V trimming: 1 base; J trimming: 1 base; junction bases outside the gene matches: 9. CDR3 sequence: CASSQGPARDRNTEAFF. The CDR3 DNA reads TGCGCCAGCAGCCAAGGCCCAGCGAGGGACAGGAACACTGAAGCTTTCTTT.

The chain joins TRBV5-1 to TRBJ2-7; D is possibly TRBD2 (5 bases). Trimming left V 3 bases short and J 6 bases short, with 16 bases between. The V gene's germline CDR1 is SGHRS and CDR2 YFSETQ. The CDR3 extends over 14 amino acids. DNA for the CDR3: TGCGCCAGCAGCTGGGGAGAAAGTTTTGGCGAGCAGTACTTC. It is translated as CASSWGESFGEQYF.

This clone was recorded once. The CDR3 sequence is CASSFQDEQFF. CDR3 DNA sequence: TGTGCCAGCAGCTTCCAGGATGAGCAGTTCTTC. The chain couples TRBV7-9 to TRBJ2-1; D gene ambiguous. The V end was cut by 3 bases, the J end by 8 bases, with 5 bases between. Germline CDR1 is SEHNR and CDR2 is FQNEAQ (reference sequence). The CDR3 has 11 residues.

This rearrangement joins TRBV6-5 to TRBJ1-4, with 7 bases identical to TRBD1. J lost 2 bases, V lost 5 bases, and 2 bases had no gene match. CDR1 is MNHEY and CDR2 is SVGAGI in the germline V gene. The CDR3 is 14 residues long. As DNA, the CDR3 is TGTGCCAGCAGTAGACAGGGCACTAATGAAAAACTGTTTTTT. This translates into CASSRQGTNEKLFF.

CDR3 residues: CASSLTGGYEQYF. For the CDR3, the DNA is TGTGCCAGCTCACTGACGGGGGGATACGAGCAGTACTTC. This sequence joins TRBV18 and TRBJ2-7; 7 positions match TRBD2. Germline assignment: CDR1 KGHSH and CDR2 LQKENI. J was trimmed by 4 bases and V by 4 bases; bases with no gene match: 4. The CDR3 length is 13 residues.

The J gene is TRBJ1-1, the V gene TRBV6-6, with 7 bases lining up with TRBD1. CDR3 length: 15 amino acids. Unmatched junction bases numbered 8, after V lost 5 bases and J lost 2 bases. Germline CDR1 and CDR2: MNHNY and SVGAGI (reference sequence). Here the CDR3 reads CASSRGDSSNTEAFF. The CDR3 bases are TGTGCCAGCAGTAGAGGGGACAGTTCCAACACTGAAGCTTTCTTT.

CDR3 sequence: CASSSTDRETQYF. CDR3 in DNA: TGTGCCAGCAGTTCGACAGATCGGGAGACCCAGTACTTC. The rearrangement joins TRBV28 to TRBJ2-5; TRBD1 might be the D (5 bases). The V and J ends lost 4 bases and 5 bases respectively, with 11 bases between them. There are 13 residues in the CDR3. Germline CDR1 reads MDHEN; CDR2 reads SYDVKM.

The J gene is TRBJ1-5, the V gene TRBV6-6; D is perhaps TRBD1 (5 bases). Trimming pared 6 bases from V and 7 bases from J, leaving 13 bases between. Germline lookup yields CDR1 MNHNY and CDR2 SVGAGI (reference sequence). The CDR3 is made up of 13 amino acids. DNA of the CDR3: TGTGCCAGCAGGACGACAGAAAACCAGCCCCAGCATTTT. This encodes CASRTTENQPQHF.